The 7 T cell receptor beta chains presented below share a single source sample, sequenced in a study. The protocol was immunoSEQ multiplex PCR, while the TCRdb copy is restricted to in-frame clones and leaves out a portion. The table lists around 54,000 clones, approximately 95% of them singletons. The sample comprised PBMCs. These receptors were obtained from a man aged 35 to 55 with rheumatoid arthritis.

This chain uses TRBV19 with TRBJ1-5; D is uncertain. V gave up 5 bases and J gave up 1 base, with 6 bases separating them. The CDR3 contains 13 residues. Per germline, CDR1 LNHDA and CDR2 SQIVND (reference sequence). The CDR3 here is CASSRGSNQPQHF. CDR3 in DNA: TGTGCCAGTAGTCGGGGAAGCAATCAGCCCCAGCATTTT. Full variable domain (missing parts from reference TRBV19 and TRBJ1-5): DGGITQSPKYLFRKEGQNVTLSCEQNLNHDAMYWYRQDPGQGLRLIYYSQIVNDFQKGDIAEGYSVSREKKESFPLTVTSAQKNPTAFYLCASSRGSNQPQHFGDGTRLSIL.

The chain has TRBV7-2 and TRBJ1-3; D gene uncertain. Looked up from germline, CDR1 is SGHTA and CDR2 is FQGNSA. Between the trimmed V and J ends, which lost 4 bases and 4 bases, there was a span of 20 bases. The CDR3 is made up of 17 amino acids. In DNA, the CDR3 is TGTGCCAGCAGCTCCGATCCAATTTTTCGGTCCGGAAACACCATATATTTT. Its protein product is CASSSDPIFRSGNTIYF.

The chain joins TRBV10-3 to TRBJ2-6, with TRBD1 as a possible D gene (6 bases). The CDR3 sequence is 18 residues long. CDR1 and CDR2 from the germline V gene are ENHRY and SYGVKD. V was shortened by 2 bases and J by 0 bases, with 14 bases between the two germline ends. CDR3 bases: TGTGCCATCAGTGAGAAAGGGACACACCACTCTGGGGCCAACGTCCTGACTTTC. This encodes CAISEKGTHHSGANVLTF.

The table lists this clone with a count of one. The rearrangement joins TRBV11-2 to TRBJ2-2, with D perhaps matching TRBD2 (5 bases). The CDR3 loop spans 18 amino acids. Germline CDR1 SGHAT, CDR2 FQNNGV. V gave up 4 bases and J gave up 0 bases, with 18 bases separating them. The CDR3 DNA follows: TGTGCCAGCAGCTCCTCCAAGCGGCGGCTTACGAACACCGGGGAGCTGTTTTTT. Translation gives CASSSSKRRLTNTGELFF.

The rearrangement uses TRBV18 and TRBJ1-5; no definite D call. Germline CDR1 and CDR2: KGHSH and LQKENI. There are 14 residues in the CDR3. The germline V and J ends were trimmed by 1 base and 3 bases, with 7 bases remaining between them. CDR3 sequence reads: CASSPLGDNQPQHF. CDR3 nucleotides: TGTGCCAGCTCACCACTCGGAGACAATCAGCCCCAGCATTTT.

The gene calls are TRBV14 and TRBJ2-7; 9 nucleotides agree with TRBD1. The CDR3 loop spans 15 amino acids. V shed 0 bases, J shed 5 bases, and the junction held 5 bases outside the gene matches. The V gene's germline CDR1 is SGHDN and CDR2 FVKESK. CDR3 in amino acids: CASSQEGDRVNEQYF. In nucleotides, the CDR3 is TGTGCCAGCAGCCAAGAAGGGGACAGGGTCAACGAGCAGTACTTC. The full variable domain, in which reference TRBV14 and TRBJ2-7 provide the parts outside the CDR3, is EAGVTQFPSHSVIEKGQTVTLRCDPISGHDNLYWYRRVMGKEIKFLLHFVKESKQDESGMPNNRFLAERTGGTYSTLKVQPAELEDSGVYFCASSQEGDRVNEQYFGPGTRLTVT.

The chain joins TRBV19 to TRBJ2-1; tentative D call: TRBD2 (6 bases). Trimming left V 6 bases short and J 0 bases short, with 15 bases between. Germline V gene lookup returns CDR1 LNHDA and CDR2 SQIVND (reference sequence). This CDR3 comprises 16 residues. CDR3 in DNA: TGTGCCAGTAGGGAGGGCCCCATGAGCTCCTACAATGAGCAGTTCTTC. It yields the protein CASREGPMSSYNEQFF.